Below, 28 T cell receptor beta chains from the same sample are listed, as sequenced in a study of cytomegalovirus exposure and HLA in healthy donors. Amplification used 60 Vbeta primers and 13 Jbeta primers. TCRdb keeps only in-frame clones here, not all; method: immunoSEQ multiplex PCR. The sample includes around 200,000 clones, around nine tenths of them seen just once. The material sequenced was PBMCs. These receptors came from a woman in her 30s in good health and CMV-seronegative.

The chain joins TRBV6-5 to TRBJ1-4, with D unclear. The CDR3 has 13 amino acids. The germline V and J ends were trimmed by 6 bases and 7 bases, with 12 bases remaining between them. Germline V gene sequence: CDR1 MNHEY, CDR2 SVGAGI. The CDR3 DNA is TGTGCCAGCAGCCAGAGGCGAAGTGAAAAACTGTTTTTT. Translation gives CASSQRRSEKLFF.

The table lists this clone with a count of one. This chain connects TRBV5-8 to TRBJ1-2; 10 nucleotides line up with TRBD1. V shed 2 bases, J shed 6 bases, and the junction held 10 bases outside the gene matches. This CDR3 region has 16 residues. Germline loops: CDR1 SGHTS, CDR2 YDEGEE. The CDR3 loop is CASSFRDRGRFDGYTF. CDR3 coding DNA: TGTGCCAGCAGCTTTCGAGACAGGGGGCGATTCGATGGCTACACCTTC.

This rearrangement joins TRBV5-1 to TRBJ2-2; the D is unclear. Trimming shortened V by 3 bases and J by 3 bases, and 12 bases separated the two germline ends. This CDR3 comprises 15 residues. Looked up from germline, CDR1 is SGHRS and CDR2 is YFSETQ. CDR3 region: CASSSGALDTGELFF. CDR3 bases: TGCGCCAGCAGCTCCGGAGCGCTCGACACCGGGGAGCTGTTTTTT.

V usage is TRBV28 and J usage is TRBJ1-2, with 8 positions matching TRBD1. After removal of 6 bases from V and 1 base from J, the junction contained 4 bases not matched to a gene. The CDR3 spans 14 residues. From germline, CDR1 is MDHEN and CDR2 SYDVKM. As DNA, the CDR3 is TGTGCCAGCAGGGGGACAGGCCATAACTATGGCTACACCTTC. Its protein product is CASRGTGHNYGYTF.

The CDR3 DNA reads as TGTGCCAGCAGTTCCTCCTCGGGACAGGGTGGAGAAAAACTGTTTTTT. The encoded protein is CASSSSSGQGGEKLFF. The chain links TRBV6-5 to TRBJ1-4; TRBD1 matches at 9 bases. The CDR3 contains 16 residues. Germline values: CDR1 MNHEY, CDR2 SVGAGI. Trimming took 4 bases from V and 8 from J; bases not matched to a gene: 11.

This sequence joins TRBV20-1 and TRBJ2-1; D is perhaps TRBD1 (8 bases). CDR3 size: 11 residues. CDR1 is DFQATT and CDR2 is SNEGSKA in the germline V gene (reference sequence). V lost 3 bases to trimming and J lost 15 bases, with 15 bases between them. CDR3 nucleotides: TGCAGTGCTAGTAACAGGGGGGGACTGTTCTTC. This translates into CSASNRGGLFF.

CDR3 protein: CASSDVLAGDTDTQYF. CDR3 nucleotides: TGTGCCAGCAGTGATGTGTTAGCGGGAGACACAGATACGCAGTATTTT. The chain employs TRBV6-1 and TRBJ2-3; 9 bases align to TRBD2. The CDR3 length is 16 residues. The J segment lost 2 bases and the V segment lost 3 bases, leaving 6 bases of the junction unmatched. Germline lookup yields CDR1 MNHNS and CDR2 SASEGT.

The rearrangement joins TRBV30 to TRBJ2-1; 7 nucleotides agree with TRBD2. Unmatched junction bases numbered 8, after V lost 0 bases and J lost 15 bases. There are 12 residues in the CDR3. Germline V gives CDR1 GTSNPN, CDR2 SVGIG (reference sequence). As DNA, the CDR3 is TGTGCCTGGAGTGTTGGTGGGACTATGGGGTTCTTC. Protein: CAWSVGGTMGFF.

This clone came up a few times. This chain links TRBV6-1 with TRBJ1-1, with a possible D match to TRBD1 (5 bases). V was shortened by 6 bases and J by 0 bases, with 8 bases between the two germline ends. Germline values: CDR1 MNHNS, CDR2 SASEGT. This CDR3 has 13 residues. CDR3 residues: CASRQGLNTEAFF. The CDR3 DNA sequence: TGTGCCAGCAGGCAGGGCTTGAACACTGAAGCTTTCTTT.

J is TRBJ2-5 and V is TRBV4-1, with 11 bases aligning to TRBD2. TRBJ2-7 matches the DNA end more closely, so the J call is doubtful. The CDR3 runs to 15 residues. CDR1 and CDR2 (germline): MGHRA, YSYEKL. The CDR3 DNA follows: TGCGCCAGCAGCCGCGGGACTAGCGGAAACTACGAGCAGTACTTC. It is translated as CASSRGTSGNYEQYF.

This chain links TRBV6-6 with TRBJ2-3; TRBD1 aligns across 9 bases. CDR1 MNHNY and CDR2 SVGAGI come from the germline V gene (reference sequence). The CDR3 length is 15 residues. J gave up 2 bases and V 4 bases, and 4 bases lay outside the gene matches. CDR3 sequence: CASSSGQGLTDTQYF. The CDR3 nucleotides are TGTGCCAGCAGTTCAGGACAGGGGCTCACAGATACGCAGTATTTT.

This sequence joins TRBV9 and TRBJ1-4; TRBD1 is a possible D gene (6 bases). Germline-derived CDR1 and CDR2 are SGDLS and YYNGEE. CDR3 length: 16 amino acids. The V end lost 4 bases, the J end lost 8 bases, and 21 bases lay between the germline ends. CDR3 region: CASSPQGWGGYEKLFF. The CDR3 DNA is TGTGCCAGCAGCCCCCAGGGGTGGGGGGGCTACGAAAAACTGTTTTTT.

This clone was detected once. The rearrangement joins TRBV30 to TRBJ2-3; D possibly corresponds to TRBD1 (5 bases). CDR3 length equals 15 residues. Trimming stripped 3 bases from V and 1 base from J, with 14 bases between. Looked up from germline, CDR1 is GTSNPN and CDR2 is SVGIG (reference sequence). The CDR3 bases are TGTGCCTGGAGCTCAACAGGAGTGGGCACAGATACGCAGTATTTT. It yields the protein CAWSSTGVGTDTQYF.

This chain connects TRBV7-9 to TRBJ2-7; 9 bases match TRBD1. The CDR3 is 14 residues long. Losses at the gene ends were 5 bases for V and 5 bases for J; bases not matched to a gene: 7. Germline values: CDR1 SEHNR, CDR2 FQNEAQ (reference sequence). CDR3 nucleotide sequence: TGTGCCAGCAGCCTGGGACAGGGTTTTGACGAGCAGTACTTC. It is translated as CASSLGQGFDEQYF.

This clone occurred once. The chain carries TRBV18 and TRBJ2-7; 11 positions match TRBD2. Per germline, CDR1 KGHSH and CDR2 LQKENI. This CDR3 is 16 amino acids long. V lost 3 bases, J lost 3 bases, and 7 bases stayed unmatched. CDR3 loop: CASSPSGLAGGYEQYF. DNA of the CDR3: TGTGCCAGCTCACCCTCAGGACTAGCGGGTGGCTACGAGCAGTACTTC.

CDR3 protein: CASSEESGGTEAFF. The CDR3 coding sequence is TGTGCCAGCAGTGAAGAAAGCGGGGGCACTGAAGCTTTCTTT. The rearrangement uses TRBV2 and TRBJ1-1; D may be TRBD1 (5 bases). This CDR3 has 14 amino acids. Germline CDR1 is SNHLY and CDR2 is FYNNEI. Trimming cost V 1 base and J 4 bases, with 10 bases left between them.

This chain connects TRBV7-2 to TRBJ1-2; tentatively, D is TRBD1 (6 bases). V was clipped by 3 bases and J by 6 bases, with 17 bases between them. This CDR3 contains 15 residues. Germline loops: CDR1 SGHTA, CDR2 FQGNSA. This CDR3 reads CASSLARQALHGYTF. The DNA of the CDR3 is TGTGCCAGCAGCTTGGCCAGACAGGCCCTCCATGGCTACACCTTC.

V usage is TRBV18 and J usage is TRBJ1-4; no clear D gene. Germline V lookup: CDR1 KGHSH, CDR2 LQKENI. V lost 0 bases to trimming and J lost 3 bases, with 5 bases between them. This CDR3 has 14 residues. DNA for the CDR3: TGTGCCAGCTCACCACCGGCACCTAATGAAAAACTGTTTTTT. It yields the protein CASSPPAPNEKLFF.

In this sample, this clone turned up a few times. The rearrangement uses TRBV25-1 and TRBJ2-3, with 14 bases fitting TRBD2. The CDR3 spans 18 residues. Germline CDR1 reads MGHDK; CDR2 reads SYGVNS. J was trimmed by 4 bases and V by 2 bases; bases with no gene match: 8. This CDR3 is CASSEPRTSGGSPDTQYF. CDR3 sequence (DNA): TGTGCCAGCAGTGAACCCAGGACTAGCGGGGGGAGTCCAGATACGCAGTATTTT. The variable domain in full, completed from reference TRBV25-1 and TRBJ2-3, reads EADIYQTPRYLVIGTGKKITLECSQTMGHDKMYWYQQDPGMELHLIHYSYGVNSTEKGDLSSESTVSRIRTEHFPLTLESARPSHTSQYLCASSEPRTSGGSPDTQYFGPGTRLTVL.

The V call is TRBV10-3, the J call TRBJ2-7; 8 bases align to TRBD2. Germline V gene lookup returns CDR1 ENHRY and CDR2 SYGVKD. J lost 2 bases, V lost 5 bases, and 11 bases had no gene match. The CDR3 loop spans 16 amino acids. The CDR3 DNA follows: TGTGCCATCAGTCCCGGACTAGCTGGAATGGCCTACGAGCAGTACTTC. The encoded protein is CAISPGLAGMAYEQYF.

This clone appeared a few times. The CDR3: CASSEMGQGLGNTIYF. Written as DNA, the CDR3 is TGTGCCAGCAGTGAAATGGGACAGGGACTGGGAAACACCATATATTTT. V and J are TRBV6-1 and TRBJ1-3; TRBD1 agrees at 9 bases. The J segment lost 4 bases and the V segment lost 2 bases, leaving 6 bases of the junction unmatched. Germline-derived CDR1 and CDR2 are MNHNS and SASEGT. The CDR3 contains 16 residues.

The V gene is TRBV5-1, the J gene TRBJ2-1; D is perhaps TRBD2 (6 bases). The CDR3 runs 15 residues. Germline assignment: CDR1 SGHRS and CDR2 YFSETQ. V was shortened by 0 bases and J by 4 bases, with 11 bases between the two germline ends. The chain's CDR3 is CASSLEGTYYNEQFF. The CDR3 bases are TGCGCCAGCAGCTTGGAGGGGACTTATTACAATGAGCAGTTCTTC. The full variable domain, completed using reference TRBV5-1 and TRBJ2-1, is KAGVTQTPRYLIKTRGQQVTLSCSPISGHRSVSWYQQTPGQGLQFLFEYFSETQRNKGNFPGRFSGRQFSNSRSEMNVSTLELGDSALYLCASSLEGTYYNEQFFGPGTRLTVL.

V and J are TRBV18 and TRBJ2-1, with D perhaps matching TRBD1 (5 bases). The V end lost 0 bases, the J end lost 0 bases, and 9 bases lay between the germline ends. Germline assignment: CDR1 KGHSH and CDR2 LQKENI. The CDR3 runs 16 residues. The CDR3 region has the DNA TGTGCCAGCTCACCACCGCAGGGAAGCTCCTACAATGAGCAGTTCTTC. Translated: CASSPPQGSSYNEQFF.

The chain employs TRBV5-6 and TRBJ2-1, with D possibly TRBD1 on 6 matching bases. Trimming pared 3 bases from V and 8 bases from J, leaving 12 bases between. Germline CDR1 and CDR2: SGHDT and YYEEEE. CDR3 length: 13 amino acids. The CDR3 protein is CASSSLQGDEQFF. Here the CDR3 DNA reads TGTGCCAGCAGCTCCTTACAGGGCGATGAGCAGTTCTTC.

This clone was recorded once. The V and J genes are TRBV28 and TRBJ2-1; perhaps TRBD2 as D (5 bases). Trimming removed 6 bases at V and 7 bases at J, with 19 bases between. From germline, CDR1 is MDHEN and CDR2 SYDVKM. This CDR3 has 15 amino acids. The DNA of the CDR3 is TGTGCCAGCAGCCCCCCCGGGGATGGTCGGAATGAGCAGTTCTTC. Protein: CASSPPGDGRNEQFF.

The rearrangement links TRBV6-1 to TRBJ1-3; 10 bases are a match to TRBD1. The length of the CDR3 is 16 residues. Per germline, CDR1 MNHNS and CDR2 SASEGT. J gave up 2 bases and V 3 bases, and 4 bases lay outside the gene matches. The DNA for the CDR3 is TGTGCCAGCAGTGAGGGGGACAGGGGTGCTGGAAACACCATATATTTT. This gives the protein CASSEGDRGAGNTIYF.

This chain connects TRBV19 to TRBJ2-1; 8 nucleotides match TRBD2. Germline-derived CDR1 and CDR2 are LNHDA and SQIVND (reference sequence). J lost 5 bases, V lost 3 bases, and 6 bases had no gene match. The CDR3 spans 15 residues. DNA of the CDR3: TGTGCCAGTAGTATGAGTAGCGGGGAACACAATGAGCAGTTCTTC. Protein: CASSMSSGEHNEQFF.

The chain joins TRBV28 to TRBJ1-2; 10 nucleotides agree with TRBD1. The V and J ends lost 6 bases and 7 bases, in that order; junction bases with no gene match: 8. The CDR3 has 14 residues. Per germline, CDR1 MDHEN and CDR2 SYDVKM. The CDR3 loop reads CASRSGTGVLGYTF. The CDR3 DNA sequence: TGTGCCAGCAGGTCGGGGACAGGGGTTCTTGGCTACACCTTC.